This passage covers 10 T cell receptor beta chains from one sample sequenced in a study of blood T cell repertoires in COVID-19. The protocol was immunoSEQ multiplex PCR, while the TCRdb copy is restricted to in-frame clones and leaves out a portion. Of approximately 37,000 clones listed, around 92% were seen once; the top ten hold less than 7%. The sequencing sample was made of peripheral blood. Every receptor here comes from a woman of 80 years or more with acute or convalescent COVID-19.

This clone has only one observation. The chain recombines TRBV3-1 (or the pseudogene TRBV3-2) with TRBJ1-3; TRBD1 matches 7 bases. The CDR3 length is 18 residues. J lost 0 bases, V lost 3 bases, and 11 bases had no gene match. Germline V lookup: CDR1 LGHDT, CDR2 YNNKEL (reference sequence). In DNA form, the CDR3 reads TGTGCCAGCAGCCAGTATCGTGACAGGGTACACTCTGGAAACACCATATATTTT. Amino acid sequence: CASSQYRDRVHSGNTIYF.

The count of this clone is one. The chain uses TRBV13 and TRBJ2-5; 11 bases match TRBD2. V trimming: 5 bases; J trimming: 5 bases; junction bases outside the gene matches: 16. Germline V lookup: CDR1 PRHDT, CDR2 FYEKMQ (reference sequence). There are 18 residues in the CDR3. As DNA, the CDR3 is TGTGCCAGCAGCGCCTTCGGAGGGCTAGCGGGGGGTGGTGAGACCCAGTACTTC. It translates to CASSAFGGLAGGGETQYF.

This clone turned up a few times. A junction boundary mismatches the germline segment, possibly from a read error. The rearrangement joins TRBV10-2 to TRBJ2-2; 9 nucleotides line up with TRBD1. The CDR3 totals 15 residues. Per the germline V gene, CDR1 is WSHSY and CDR2 is SAAADI. The CDR3 bases are TGCGCCAGCAGAGATCCGGGACAGGGCGGTGGGGGGCTGTTTTTT. Amino acids: CASRDPGQGGGGLFF.

This chain links TRBV4-1 with TRBJ1-1; the match to TRBD1 covers 9 bases. This CDR3 spans 15 amino acids. From germline, CDR1 is MGHRA and CDR2 YSYEKL. J lost 5 bases, V lost 4 bases, and 8 bases had no gene match. The CDR3 DNA sequence: TGCGCCAGCAGCCGCCGACAGGGGGGAGTTACTGAAGCTTTCTTT. It is translated as CASSRRQGGVTEAFF.

The chain uses TRBV20-1 and TRBJ1-2; TRBD1 agrees at 10 bases. Looked up from germline, CDR1 is DFQATT and CDR2 is SNEGSKA (reference sequence). The junction had 5 bases not matched to a gene; V was cut back by 3 bases and J by 4 bases. The CDR3 is 14 residues long. CDR3 residues: CSASEGTGVYGYTF. The DNA of the CDR3 is TGCAGTGCTAGTGAAGGGACAGGGGTCTATGGCTACACCTTC.

The CDR3 spells CASSLHEGGAFF. CDR3 DNA: TGTGCCAGCAGCCTCCACGAGGGTGGAGCTTTCTTT. V and J are TRBV12-3 or TRBV12-4 and TRBJ1-1; D is unclear. V was clipped by 6 bases and J by 10 bases, with 15 bases between them. The CDR3 length is 12 residues.

This chain connects TRBV5-4 to TRBJ2-4; no definite D call. CDR3 size: 16 residues. The germline V and J ends were trimmed by 0 bases and 0 bases, with 10 bases remaining between them. Germline-derived CDR1 and CDR2 are SGHNT and YYREEE (reference sequence). The CDR3 here is CASSLAGLRAKNIQYF. Here the CDR3 DNA reads TGTGCCAGCAGCTTGGCCGGTCTGCGAGCCAAAAACATTCAGTACTTC.

This sequence joins TRBV7-2 and TRBJ2-7; D is perhaps TRBD1 (6 bases). The CDR3 loop spans 15 amino acids. From germline, CDR1 is SGHTA and CDR2 FQGNSA. Trimming shortened V by 3 bases and J by 5 bases, and 17 bases separated the two germline ends. CDR3 residues: CASSLGQTEFDEQYF. The CDR3 DNA reads as TGTGCCAGCAGCTTGGGACAAACCGAATTCGACGAGCAGTACTTC.

The chain has TRBV7-8 and TRBJ2-5; D possibly corresponds to TRBD2 (6 bases). CDR1 is SGHVS, CDR2 FQNEAQ, per germline. V dropped 5 bases and J dropped 2 bases, with 9 bases sitting between them. The CDR3 consists of 13 residues. The DNA for the CDR3 is TGTGCCAGCAGCGGGGCGGGACAAGAGACCCAGTACTTC. Protein product: CASSGAGQETQYF.

V usage is TRBV19 and J usage is TRBJ1-4; D is unclear. The V end lost 3 bases, the J end lost 3 bases, and 14 bases lay between the germline ends. CDR1 and CDR2 (germline): LNHDA, SQIVND (reference sequence). The CDR3 length is 16 residues. CDR3 in amino acids: CASSISFGKSNEKLFF. The DNA for the CDR3 is TGTGCCAGTAGTATTTCTTTCGGGAAGTCTAATGAAAAACTGTTTTTT. Together with reference TRBV19 and TRBJ1-4, the CDR3 gives the full variable domain: DGGITQSPKYLFRKEGQNVTLSCEQNLNHDAMYWYRQDPGQGLRLIYYSQIVNDFQKGDIAEGYSVSREKKESFPLTVTSAQKNPTAFYLCASSISFGKSNEKLFFGSGTQLSVL.